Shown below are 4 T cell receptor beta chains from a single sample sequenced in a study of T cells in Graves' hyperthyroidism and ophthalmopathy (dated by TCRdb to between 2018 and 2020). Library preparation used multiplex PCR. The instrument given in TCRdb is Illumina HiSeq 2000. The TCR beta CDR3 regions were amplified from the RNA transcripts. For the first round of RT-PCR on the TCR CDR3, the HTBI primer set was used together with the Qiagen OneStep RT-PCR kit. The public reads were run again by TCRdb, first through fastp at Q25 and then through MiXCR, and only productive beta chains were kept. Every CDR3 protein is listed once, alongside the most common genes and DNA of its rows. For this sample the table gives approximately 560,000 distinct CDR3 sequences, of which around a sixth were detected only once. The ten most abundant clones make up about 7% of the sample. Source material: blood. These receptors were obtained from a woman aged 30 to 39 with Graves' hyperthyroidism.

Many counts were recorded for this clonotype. The CDR3 sequence is CASSFRGLLRQETQYF. DNA of the CDR3: TGTGCCAGCAGTTTCAGGGGGCTTTTGCGGCAAGAGACCCAGTACTTC. The chain couples TRBV12-3 or TRBV12-4 to TRBJ2-5; 8 nucleotides match TRBD1. Unmatched junction bases numbered 8, after V lost 3 bases and J lost 2 bases. The CDR3 is made up of 16 amino acids.

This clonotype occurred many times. The DNA for the CDR3 is TGTGCCAGCAGTTACTCCGGACTAGCGGGACGCGCTGTAAATCAAGAGACCCAGTACTTC. Translated, it gives CASSYSGLAGRAVNQETQYF. This chain connects TRBV6-6 to TRBJ2-5; 12 positions match TRBD2. The V gene's germline CDR1 is MNHNY and CDR2 SVGAGI (reference sequence). V was pared by 0 bases and J by 2 bases, with 13 bases of the junction left unmatched. This CDR3 contains 20 residues.

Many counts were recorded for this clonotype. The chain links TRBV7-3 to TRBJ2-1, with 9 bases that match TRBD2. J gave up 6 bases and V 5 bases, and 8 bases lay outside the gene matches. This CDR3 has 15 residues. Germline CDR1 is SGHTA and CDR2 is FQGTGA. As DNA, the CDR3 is TGTGCCAGCAGCAACATAGCGGGAGTAGGCAATGAGCAGTTCTTC. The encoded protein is CASSNIAGVGNEQFF.

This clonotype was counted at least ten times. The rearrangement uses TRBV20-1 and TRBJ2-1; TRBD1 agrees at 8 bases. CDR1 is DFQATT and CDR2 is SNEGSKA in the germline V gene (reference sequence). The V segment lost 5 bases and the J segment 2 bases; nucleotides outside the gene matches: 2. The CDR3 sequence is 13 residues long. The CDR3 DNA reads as TGCAGTGCTCAGGGGGCCACCTACAATGAGCAGTTCTTC. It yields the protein CSAQGATYNEQFF.